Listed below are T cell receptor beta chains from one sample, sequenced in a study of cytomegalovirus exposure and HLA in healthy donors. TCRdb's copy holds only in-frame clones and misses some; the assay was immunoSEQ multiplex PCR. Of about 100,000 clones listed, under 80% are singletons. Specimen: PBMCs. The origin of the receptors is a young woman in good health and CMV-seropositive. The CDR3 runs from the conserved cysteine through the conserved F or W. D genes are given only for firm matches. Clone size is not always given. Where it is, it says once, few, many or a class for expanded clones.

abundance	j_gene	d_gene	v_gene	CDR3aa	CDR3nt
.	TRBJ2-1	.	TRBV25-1	CASSGGGHYNEQFF	TGTGCCAGCAGTGGGGGGGGGCACTACAATGAGCAGTTCTTC
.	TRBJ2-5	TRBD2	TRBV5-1	CASSLSLLAGPETQYF	TGCGCCAGCAGCCTATCCTTACTAGCGGGACCTGAGACCCAGTACTTC
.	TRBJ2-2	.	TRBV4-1	CASSQERDTNTGELFF	TGCGCCAGCAGCCAAGAACGGGACACCAACACCGGGGAGCTGTTTTTT
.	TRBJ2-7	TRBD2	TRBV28	CASSSPMASGSSYEQYF	TGTGCCAGCAGTTCCCCGATGGCTAGCGGGAGCTCCTACGAGCAGTACTTC
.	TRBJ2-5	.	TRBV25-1	CASTGQQETQYF	TGTGCCAGCACAGGGCAGCAAGAGACCCAGTACTTC
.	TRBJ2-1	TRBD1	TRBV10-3	CAISLHSGTGVSNEQFF	TGTGCCATCAGTCTCCACTCCGGGACAGGGGTTAGTAATGAGCAGTTCTTC
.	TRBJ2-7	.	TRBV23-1	CASSQRGQSYEQYF	TGCGCCAGCAGTCAACGAGGACAGTCCTACGAGCAGTACTTC
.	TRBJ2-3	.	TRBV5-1	CASSTDAGATDTQYF	TGCGCCAGCAGCACGGATGCAGGGGCAACAGATACGCAGTATTTT
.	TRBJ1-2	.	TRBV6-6	CASKGQGGNYGYTF	TGTGCCAGCAAGGGCCAGGGAGGTAACTATGGCTACACCTTC
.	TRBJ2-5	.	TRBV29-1	CSVEGIRQEETQYF	TGCAGCGTTGAAGGGATTCGGCAGGAAGAGACCCAGTACTTC
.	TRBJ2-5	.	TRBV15	CATSRDGQYQETQYF	TGTGCCACCAGCAGAGATGGACAGTATCAAGAGACCCAGTACTTC
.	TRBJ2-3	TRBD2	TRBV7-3	CASSPGLTTDTQYF	TGTGCCAGCAGCCCGGGACTAACCACAGATACGCAGTATTTT
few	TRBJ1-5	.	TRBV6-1	CASSELQISNQPQHF	TGTGCCAGCAGTGAACTCCAGATCAGCAATCAGCCCCAGCATTTT
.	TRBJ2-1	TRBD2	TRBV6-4	CASSEGLGGDNEQFF	TGTGCCAGCAGTGAGGGACTAGGTGGGGACAATGAGCAGTTCTTC
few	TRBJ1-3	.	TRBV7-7	CASSRGVGNTIYF	TGTGCCAGCAGCCGGGGTGTCGGAAACACCATATATTTT
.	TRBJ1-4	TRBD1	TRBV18	CASSPNPGGPNVGLFF	TGTGCCAGCTCACCGAACCCAGGGGGCCCTAATGTCGGGCTGTTTTTT
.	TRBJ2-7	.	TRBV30	CAWSPLAIYEQYF	TGTGCCTGGAGCCCACTAGCAATCTACGAGCAGTACTTC
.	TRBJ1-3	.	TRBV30	CAWSLGHDSGNTIYF	TGTGCCTGGAGTTTGGGACACGACTCTGGAAACACCATATATTTT
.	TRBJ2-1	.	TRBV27	CASSIAGSSYNEQFF	TGTGCCAGCAGCATTGCGGGGTCCTCCTACAATGAGCAGTTCTTC
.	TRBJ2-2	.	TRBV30	CAWSVYGTGELFF	TGTGCCTGGAGTGTATACGGTACCGGGGAGCTGTTTTTT
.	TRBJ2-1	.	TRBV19	CASSLGLEHNEQFF	TGTGCCAGTAGTCTGGGACTCGAGCACAATGAGCAGTTCTTC
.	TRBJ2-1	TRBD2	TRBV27	CASSLSAGGNNEQFF	TGTGCCAGCAGTTTATCTGCGGGAGGGAACAATGAGCAGTTCTTC
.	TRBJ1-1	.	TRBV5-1	CASSFPSGGSTEAFF	TGCGCCAGCAGCTTCCCGAGTGGCGGGAGCACTGAAGCTTTCTTT
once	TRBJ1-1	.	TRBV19	CASSIDPTGPEAFF	TGTGCCAGTAGTATAGACCCGACAGGCCCTGAAGCTTTCTTT
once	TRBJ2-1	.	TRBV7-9	CASSLHTLYYDEQFF	TGTGCCAGCAGCTTACATACACTCTACTACGATGAGCAGTTCTTC
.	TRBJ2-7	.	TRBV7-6	CASSSRGGNSYEQYF	TGTGCCAGCAGCTCCAGGGGAGGGAACTCCTACGAGCAGTACTTC
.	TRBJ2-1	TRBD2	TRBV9	CASSVGSSGRANEQFF	TGTGCCAGCAGCGTAGGGTCTAGCGGGAGGGCGAATGAGCAGTTCTTC
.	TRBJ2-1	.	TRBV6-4	CASSDEGHNEQFF	TGTGCCAGCAGTGACGAGGGCCACAATGAGCAGTTCTTC
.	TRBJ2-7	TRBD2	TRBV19	CASSRTSGGRWEQYF	TGTGCCAGTAGCCGTACTAGCGGGGGGCGTTGGGAGCAGTACTTC
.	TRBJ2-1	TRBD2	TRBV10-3	CAISESSGRAYNEQFF	TGTGCCATCAGTGAGTCTAGCGGGAGGGCCTACAATGAGCAGTTCTTC
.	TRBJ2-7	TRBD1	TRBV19	CASSRSPGQGTYEQYF	TGTGCCAGTAGTAGATCTCCGGGACAGGGAACCTACGAGCAGTACTTC
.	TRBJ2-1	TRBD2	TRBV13	CASSLAGSGRRNEQFF	TGTGCCAGCAGCTTAGCGGGTAGCGGGAGACGTAATGAGCAGTTCTTC
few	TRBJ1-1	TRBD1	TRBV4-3	CASSQIGTEGAFF	TGCGCCAGCAGCCAGATTGGGACAGAAGGAGCTTTCTTT
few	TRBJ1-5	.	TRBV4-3	CASSQDYNQPQHF	TGCGCCAGCAGCCAAGACTACAATCAGCCCCAGCATTTT
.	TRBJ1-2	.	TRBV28	CASSSTPGYTF	TGTGCCAGCAGCTCTACCCCCGGCTACACCTTC
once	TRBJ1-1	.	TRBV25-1	CASSEYFTGEENTEAFF	TGTGCCAGCAGTGAATATTTTACCGGTGAGGAAAACACTGAAGCTTTCTTT
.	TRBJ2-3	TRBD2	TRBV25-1	CASSDPSGRRLDTQYF	TGTGCCAGCAGTGACCCCAGCGGGAGAAGATTAGATACGCAGTATTTT